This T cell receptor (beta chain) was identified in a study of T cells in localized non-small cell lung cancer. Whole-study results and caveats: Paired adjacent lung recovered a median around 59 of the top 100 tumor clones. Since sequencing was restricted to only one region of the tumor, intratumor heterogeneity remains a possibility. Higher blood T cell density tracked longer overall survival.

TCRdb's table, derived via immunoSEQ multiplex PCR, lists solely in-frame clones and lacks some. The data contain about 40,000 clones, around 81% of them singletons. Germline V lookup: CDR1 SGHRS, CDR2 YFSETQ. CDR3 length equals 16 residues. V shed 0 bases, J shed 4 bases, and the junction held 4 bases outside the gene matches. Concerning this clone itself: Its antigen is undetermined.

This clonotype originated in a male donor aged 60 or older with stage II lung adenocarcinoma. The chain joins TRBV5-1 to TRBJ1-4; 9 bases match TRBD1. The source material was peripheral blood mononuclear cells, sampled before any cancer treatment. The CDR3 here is CASSLETGGYNEKLFF. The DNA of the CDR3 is TGCGCCAGCAGCTTGGAGACAGGGGGATATAATGAAAAACTGTTTTTT.